These T cell receptor beta chains were read from a single sample in a study of blood T cells in healthy people across ages. TCRdb re-analysed the 5' RACE reads in MiXCR, keeping a single row per CDR3 protein. The sample contains some 900,000 distinct CDR3 sequences, around 46% of which appear only once. The sequencing sample was made of blood. The receptor source for this set is a man in his thirties or forties in good health. Each CDR3 is given with its conserved first and last residue. Each record gives: D gene, clone size, V gene, J gene, CDR3 protein, CDR3 DNA. The D gene is left open where the match is weak. Rows may omit the clone size; those that give it use once, few, many or a size class.

>-|few|TRBV28|TRBJ2-7
CASSYFVGAAYEQYF
TGTGCCAGCAGTTATTTCGTGGGGGCAGCCTACGAGCAGTACTTC
>-|-|TRBV27|TRBJ2-3
CASSLMGLSTDTQYF
TGTGCCAGCAGTTTAATGGGACTTTCCACAGATACGCAGTATTTT
>-|-|TRBV6-2/TRBV6-3|TRBJ2-3
CASRRLQVTDAQYF
TGTGCCAGCAGACGCCTCCAGGTCACAGATGCGCAGTATTTT
>-|-|TRBV3-1|TRBJ2-6
CASSQGISGANVLTF
TGTGCCAGCAGCCAAGGAATTTCTGGGGCCAACGTCCTGACTTTC
>TRBD1|-|TRBV14|TRBJ1-2
CASSQSVGTGGLRGGYTF
TGTGCCAGCAGCCAGAGCGTCGGGACAGGGGGCCTTCGAGGTGGCTACACCTTC
>TRBD1|few|TRBV7-9|TRBJ1-5
CASSSDREGSQPQHF
TGTGCCAGCAGCTCAGACAGGGAGGGTTCCCAGCCCCAGCATTTT
>-|once|TRBV21-1|TRBJ2-3
CASSKEKRGTDTQYF
TGTGCCAGCAGCAAAGAAAAGCGGGGGACAGATACGCAGTATTTT
>-|-|TRBV27|TRBJ1-2
CASKKNSLNYGYTF
TGTGCCAGCAAGAAGAACAGCCTTAACTATGGCTACACCTTC
>-|few|TRBV12-3/TRBV12-4|TRBJ2-5
CASSFVGSYQETQYF
TGTGCCAGCAGTTTCGTTGGCAGTTACCAAGAGACCCAGTACTTC
>-|-|TRBV10-3|TRBJ2-7
CAISGGELNPYEQYF
TGTGCCATCAGTGGTGGGGAACTAAACCCTTACGAGCAGTACTTC
>-|-|TRBV20-1|TRBJ1-2
CSARGGSGYGGYTF
TGCAGTGCTAGGGGGGGAAGTGGATATGGTGGCTACACCTTC
>-|-|TRBV5-1|TRBJ2-7
CASSQEGKSSYEQYF
TGCGCCAGCAGCCAGGAGGGGAAGAGCTCCTACGAGCAGTACTTC
>TRBD2|few|TRBV7-8|TRBJ2-1
CASSSRLAGDLFKFF
TGTGCCAGCAGCTCCAGACTAGCGGGGGACCTCTTTAAGTTCTTC
>TRBD1|-|TRBV27|TRBJ2-7
CASSARDREYEQYF
TGTGCCAGCAGTGCCAGGGACAGGGAATACGAGCAGTACTTC
>-|-|TRBV24-1|TRBJ1-1
CATSDRDGGPMGEAFF
TGTGCCACCAGTGATAGGGACGGAGGACCGATGGGTGAAGCTTTCTTT
>TRBD1|few|TRBV5-1|TRBJ2-7
CASSLVGTGGDEQYF
TGCGCCAGCAGCTTGGTCGGGACAGGGGGCGACGAGCAGTACTTC
>-|few|TRBV20-1|TRBJ1-6
CSATGTLNSPLHF
TGCAGTGCTACCGGGACACTTAATTCACCCCTCCACTTT
>TRBD1|-|TRBV12-3/TRBV12-4|TRBJ2-7
CASSSLARGLGTEQYF
TGTGCCAGCAGCTCACTGGCGAGGGGGCTAGGAACCGAGCAGTACTTC
>TRBD1|-|TRBV4-2|TRBJ2-7
CACSQEDRGPSYEQYF
TGTGCCTGCAGCCAAGAGGACAGGGGCCCTTCCTACGAGCAGTACTTC
>-|-|TRBV5-1|TRBJ1-2
CASSLSDSYYGYTF
TGCGCCAGCAGCTTGTCGGACAGCTACTATGGCTACACCTTC
>-|once|TRBV29-1|TRBJ2-2
CNVSDRTIPGELFF
TGCAACGTTTCGGACAGAACAATCCCCGGGGAGCTGTTTTTT
>TRBD1|-|TRBV20-1|TRBJ1-6
CSASTGTGESPLHF
TGCAGTGCTTCCACCGGGACAGGGGAATCACCCCTCCACTTT
>TRBD1|-|TRBV6-5|TRBJ2-3
CASSLPGQTQYF
TGTGCCAGCAGTCTCCCGGGACAGACGCAGTATTTT
>TRBD1|few|TRBV4-1|TRBJ2-5
CASSFRDRGQETQYF
TGCGCCAGCAGCTTCAGGGACAGGGGGCAGGAGACCCAGTACTTC
>-|few|TRBV10-3|TRBJ1-1
CAISESRDPLTAFF
TGTGCCATCAGTGAGTCGAGAGACCCCTTGACGGCTTTCTTT
>TRBD2|few|TRBV4-1|TRBJ2-3
CASSQAGEPDTQYF
TGCGCCAGCAGCCAGGCGGGGGAGCCAGATACGCAGTATTTT
>TRBD1|-|TRBV29-1|TRBJ2-5
CSVGIGTGVETQYF
TGCAGCGTTGGGATCGGGACAGGGGTAGAGACCCAGTACTTC
>TRBD2|-|TRBV13|TRBJ2-7
CASSLMAGGLSSYEQYF
TGTGCCAGCAGCTTAATGGCGGGGGGGCTAAGCTCCTACGAGCAGTACTTC
>-|-|TRBV27|TRBJ2-1
CASSSELGIWEQFF
TGTGCCAGCAGTTCCGAGCTCGGAATATGGGAGCAGTTCTTC
>TRBD1|-|TRBV6-1|TRBJ2-7
CASSGGPGGIPYEQYF
TGTGCCAGCAGTGGAGGACCAGGGGGAATTCCCTACGAGCAGTACTTC
>TRBD2|-|TRBV18|TRBJ2-7
CASSPSDGPGGAQYF
TGTGCCAGCTCACCTTCAGACGGCCCGGGAGGGGCCCAGTACTTC
>-|-|TRBV5-1|TRBJ1-4
CASSSDTGVEKLFF
TGCGCCAGCAGCTCGGATACGGGAGTTGAAAAACTGTTTTTT
>-|few|TRBV4-2|TRBJ1-2
CASSREKIGTFYGYTF
TGTGCCAGCAGCCGAGAGAAGATCGGGACGTTCTATGGCTACACCTTC
>-|many|TRBV28|TRBJ2-1
CASSLFGRGPSNEQFF
TGTGCCAGCAGCCTCTTCGGACGGGGGCCGTCCAATGAGCAGTTCTTC
>-|-|TRBV10-3|TRBJ2-3
CAISRDLVDTQYF
TGTGCCATCAGCCGGGACTTGGTGGATACGCAGTATTTT
>TRBD1|few|TRBV6-2/TRBV6-3|TRBJ2-1
CASTRTGPYNEQFF
TGTGCCAGCACTAGGACAGGGCCCTACAATGAGCAGTTCTTC
>TRBD1|-|TRBV29-1|TRBJ2-5
CSVPGQKMETQYF
TGCAGCGTGCCGGGACAGAAAATGGAGACCCAGTACTTC
>TRBD1|-|TRBV5-1|TRBJ2-7
CASSPGTGSYHEQYF
TGCGCCAGCAGCCCCGGGACAGGGAGCTACCACGAGCAGTACTTC
>TRBD1|few|TRBV4-1|TRBJ2-5
CASSQDWDRAQETQYF
TGCGCCAGCAGCCAAGATTGGGACAGGGCCCAAGAGACCCAGTACTTC
>-|-|TRBV7-2|TRBJ1-6
CASSPQAINSPLHF
TGTGCCAGCAGCCCCCAGGCAATAAATTCACCCCTCCACTTT
>-|-|TRBV27|TRBJ2-4
CASSRDGENIQYF
TGTGCCAGCAGTCGGGACGGTGAAAACATTCAGTACTTC
>TRBD2|-|TRBV7-2|TRBJ2-4
CASSGGTAGKTIQYF
TGTGCCAGCAGCGGAGGAACAGCGGGAAAAACCATTCAGTACTTC
>-|few|TRBV3-1|TRBJ1-6
CASSQGKLSPLHF
TGTGCCAGCAGCCAAGGGAAACTTTCACCCCTCCACTTT
>-|-|TRBV7-6|TRBJ2-3
CASSLRGINTDTQYF
TGTGCCAGCAGCTTAAGGGGCATAAACACAGATACGCAGTATTTT
>-|few|TRBV29-1|TRBJ1-5
CSVLQTGANQPQHF
TGCAGCGTACTACAGACAGGCGCAAATCAGCCCCAGCATTTT
>TRBD1|-|TRBV2|TRBJ1-5
CASSASTGRQPQHF
TGTGCCAGCAGTGCGTCGACAGGGCGGCAGCCCCAGCATTTT
>TRBD1|-|TRBV28|TRBJ2-4
CARDRAWYF
TGTGCCAGGGACAGGGCGTGGTACTTC
>-|-|TRBV7-9|TRBJ1-2
CASTPPGVNYGYTF
TGTGCCAGCACCCCGCCCGGGGTTAACTATGGCTACACCTTC
>TRBD2|-|TRBV20-1|TRBJ2-1
CSASVSGVYNEQFF
TGCAGTGCTAGCGTTAGCGGGGTTTACAATGAGCAGTTCTTC
>-|-|TRBV3-1|TRBJ2-7
CASSRTEKEQYF
TGTGCCAGCAGCAGGACAGAGAAGGAGCAGTACTTC